This TCR beta chain was profiled in a study of shared clonotypes between healthy human individuals. Free of recent acute infections or vaccinations, the donors were healthy HIV-negative adults. This CDR3 spans 14 amino acids. Germline lookup yields CDR1 SQVTM and CDR2 ANQGSEA. V gave up 5 bases and J gave up 9 bases, with 20 bases separating them. Profiled with immunoSEQ multiplex PCR; TCRdb holds only in-frame clones, not every one. The table shows 2 million to 3 million clones, with 80% to 95% occurring only once. The sequenced sample consisted of naive CD4+ T cells from PBMCs. The sample's subset: CD45RA+ positively selected. The source of this sequence is a man in his late teens or twenties in good health. Some clones in this sample may be carry-over from other donors' samples. This chain connects TRBV29-1 to TRBJ1-3; possible D gene TRBD1, 5 bases. The CDR3 sequence is CSVSRDQEMGTIYF. The CDR3 nucleotides read TGCAGCGTTAGCCGGGACCAAGAAATGGGCACCATATATTTT. The full variable domain, rest sourced from reference TRBV29-1 and TRBJ1-3, is SAVISQKPSRDICQRGTSLTIQCQVDSQVTMMFWYRQQPGQSLTLIATANQGSEATYESGFVIDKFPISRPNLTFSTLTVSNMSPEDSSIYLCSVSRDQEMGTIYFGEGSWLTVV.